These T cell receptor beta chains were read from a single sample in a study of CD8+CD57+ T cells in acquired aplastic anemia. Using its own MiXCR run on the reads, TCRdb lists one record per CDR3 protein. The repertoire includes 75,000 to 80,000 distinct CDR3 sequences, just over 70% of them detected once, and more than 80% sits in the top ten. What was sequenced was sorted CD4+, CD8+, or CD8+CD57+ T cells (not recorded which) from PBMCs. All receptors come from a human donor with aplastic anemia. Both conserved end residues are part of each CDR3. A D gene is named only where the DNA matches it firmly. Clone size is shown for a subset of rows, as once, few, many or a class of expanded clone.

.	TRBV24-1	TRBJ2-1	.	CATSEERYPSYNEQFF	TGTGCCACCAGTGAGGAGCGATACCCCTCCTACAATGAGCAGTTCTTC
.	TRBV4-3	TRBJ2-1	.	CASSQLQGGADEQFF	TGCGCCAGCAGCCAACTACAGGGTGGTGCCGATGAGCAGTTCTTC
TRBD1	TRBV7-8	TRBJ1-2	.	CASRLGQGYGYTF	TGTGCCAGCAGACTAGGACAGGGCTATGGCTACACCTTC
.	TRBV2	TRBJ2-6	few	CASIRGPGSGANVLTF	TGTGCCAGCATACGAGGCCCCGGCTCTGGGGCCAACGTCCTGACTTTC
TRBD1	TRBV7-2	TRBJ1-6	.	CASRSDRTTNSPLHF	TGTGCCAGCAGATCGGACAGGACCACAAATTCACCCCTCCACTTT
TRBD2	TRBV20-1	TRBJ2-7	.	CSARLLAGGPDEQYF	TGCAGTGCTAGGCTGCTAGCGGGGGGGCCCGACGAGCAGTACTTC
.	TRBV19	TRBJ1-2	few	CASSRQNYGYTF	TGTGCCAGTAGCCGGCAGAACTATGGCTACACCTTC
TRBD1	TRBV11-2	TRBJ1-6	once	CASSLESGTGVSPLHF	TGTGCCAGCAGCTTAGAATCGGGGACAGGGGTGTCACCCCTCCACTTT
.	TRBV15	TRBJ2-3	few	CATQASRTDTQYF	TGTGCCACCCAGGCTAGCAGGACAGATACGCAGTATTTT
.	TRBV15	TRBJ2-7	.	CATSSLDGSYYEQYF	TGTGCCACCAGCAGCTTGGACGGATCTTACTACGAGCAGTACTTC
.	TRBV7-9	TRBJ2-7	once	CASSPWGAYEQYF	TGTGCCAGCAGCCCCTGGGGGGCCTACGAGCAGTACTTC
TRBD2	TRBV14	TRBJ2-5	.	CASSSLTSGTKETQYF	TGTGCCAGCAGCTCGCTGACTAGCGGGACGAAAGAGACCCAGTACTTC
.	TRBV20-1	TRBJ1-2	.	CSARPNYGYTF	TGCAGTGCTAGACCGAACTATGGCTACACCTTC
.	TRBV24-1	TRBJ1-2	.	CATSDPAGTSYGYTF	TGTGCCACCAGTGACCCGGCCGGGACTAGCTATGGCTACACCTTC
.	TRBV7-3	TRBJ2-1	.	CASSLSLDNEQFF	TGTGCCAGCAGCTTAAGCCTTGACAATGAGCAGTTCTTC